Below, 7 T cell receptor beta chains from the same sample are listed, as sequenced in a study of T cell repertoires in cytomegalovirus infection. TCRdb re-called the reads with MiXCR, one entry per CDR3 protein. The sample includes some 500,000 distinct CDR3 sequences, about 40% of them seen just once. What these receptors recognize is not known. Sequencing was performed on cultured PBMCs, taken from culture after CMV antigen stimulation. The source of these receptors is a human donor in good health (CMV status not recorded). Some clones in this sample may be carry-over from other donors' samples.

The sample holds a few counts of this clonotype. The V gene is TRBV18, the J gene TRBJ1-1, with a weak D call TRBD1 (5 bases). The CDR3 runs to 16 residues. The ends were cut back, 3 bases at V and 3 bases at J, with 17 bases in the middle. Germline V gene lookup returns CDR1 KGHSH and CDR2 LQKENI. As DNA, the CDR3 is TGTGCCAGCTCACCCAGTATGGACACCGGTGACACTGAAGCTTTCTTT. This gives the protein CASSPSMDTGDTEAFF.

Turning to this clonotype: Possible read error: a much larger clone is one base away. The chain employs TRBV6-6 and TRBJ2-3; the match to TRBD2 covers 11 bases. The V and J ends lost 6 bases and 0 bases, in that order; junction bases with no gene match: 5. In germline, CDR1 is MNHNY, CDR2 SVGAGI (reference sequence). The CDR3 is 16 amino acids. CDR3 region: CASSPTSGGSTDTQYF. CDR3 sequence (DNA): TGTGCCAGCAGCCCCACTAGCGGGGGAAGCACAGATACGCAGTATTTT.

This clonotype has ten or more counts. The V call is TRBV7-2, the J call TRBJ2-6, with D possibly being TRBD1 (5 bases). The CDR3 covers 15 residues. Per the germline V gene, CDR1 is SGHTA and CDR2 is FQGNSA. Between the trimmed V and J ends, which lost 5 bases and 2 bases, there was a span of 10 bases. The CDR3 here is CASSLGHAGANVLTF. The CDR3 DNA reads as TGTGCCAGCAGCCTCGGACATGCTGGGGCCAACGTCCTGACTTTC.

This sequence joins TRBV7-9 and TRBJ2-5; possibly TRBD1 or TRBD2 for D (5 bases each). Germline assignment: CDR1 SEHNR and CDR2 FQNEAQ (reference sequence). V was shortened by 5 bases and J by 5 bases, with 15 bases between the two germline ends. The CDR3 loop spans 14 amino acids. CDR3 loop: CASSGTRRRETQYF. The CDR3 DNA follows: TGTGCCAGCAGCGGGACCCGGAGGCGGGAGACCCAGTACTTC.

The chain couples TRBV6-2 or TRBV6-3 to TRBJ2-1; 9 nucleotides align to TRBD1. Germline CDR1 reads MNHEY; CDR2 reads SVGEGT. The CDR3 has 16 residues. Losses at the gene ends were 6 bases for V and 4 bases for J; bases not matched to a gene: 10. The CDR3 here is CASSQSQGAIYNEQFF. CDR3 coding DNA: TGTGCCAGCAGCCAATCACAGGGGGCGATTTACAATGAGCAGTTCTTC.

This chain connects TRBV7-9 to TRBJ2-7; TRBD2 agrees at 10 bases. The CDR3 extends over 20 amino acids. J gave up 3 bases and V 0 bases, and 17 bases lay outside the gene matches. CDR1 is SEHNR and CDR2 is FQNEAQ in the germline V gene (reference sequence). The CDR3 sequence is CASSLARGASGSLGVYEQYF. CDR3 DNA: TGTGCCAGCAGCTTAGCGCGGGGGGCTAGCGGGAGTCTCGGGGTCTACGAGCAGTACTTC.

The sample holds a few counts of this clonotype. The chain joins TRBV27 to TRBJ2-4; D is undetermined. The CDR3 has 13 residues. V lost 11 bases, J lost 1 base, and 12 bases lay in between. In germline, CDR1 is MNHEY, CDR2 SMNVEV (reference sequence). The CDR3 is CADPTTAKNIQYF. CDR3 bases: TGTGCCGACCCGACCACGGCCAAAAACATTCAGTACTTC.